One sample yielded the 27 T cell receptor beta chains listed below, sequenced in a study of human T cells and chemical hapten exposure. TCRdb fed the RACE reads into MiXCR, producing one record per CDR3 protein. The profile covers around 130,000 distinct CDR3 sequences, with about 10% appearing a single time and 2% to 2.5% taken by the ten largest. Stated time point: patch test 3, about 24 weeks after DPC sensitization. The treatment is: therapeutic diphenylcyclopropenone sensitization with weekly scalp DPC. Sequencing was performed on whole blood, taken in connection with sensitization to the hapten diphenylcyclopropenone (DPC). All receptors come from a woman in her 50s with alopecia areata. Some clones in this sample may be carry-over from other donors' samples.

J is TRBJ2-4 and V is TRBV7-9; D is uncertain. Germline values: CDR1 SEHNR, CDR2 FQNEAQ (reference sequence). Trimming cost V 5 bases and J 8 bases, with 19 bases left between them. The CDR3 loop spans 15 amino acids. CDR3: CASSDSLYNVDIQYF. CDR3 DNA: TGTGCCAGCAGCGACTCCCTCTACAACGTGGACATTCAGTACTTC. Drawing the rest from reference TRBV7-9 and TRBJ2-4, the complete variable domain is DTGVSQNPRHKITKRGQNVTFRCDPISEHNRLYWYRQTLGQGPEFLTYFQNEAQLEKSRLLSDRFSAERPKGSFSTLEIQRTEQGDSAMYLCASSDSLYNVDIQYFGAGTRLSVL.

This chain connects TRBV1 to TRBJ1-2; the table's D gene call, TRBD1, was not cross checked with the DNA. TRBV1 is described as a pseudogene. The CDR3 is 14 amino acids. CDR3 DNA: TGCACCAGCAGCCAAGTTGGGGCCCCCCCCGGCTACACCTTC. This encodes CTSSQVGAPPGYTF.

The V and J genes are TRBV28 and TRBJ2-3, with D tentatively TRBD1 (5 bases). Germline V gene data show CDR1 as MDHEN and CDR2 as SYDVKM. The CDR3 extends over 14 amino acids. V shed 6 bases and J shed 4 bases, with 14 bases lying between them. CDR3 region: CASSPLLRADTQYF. In DNA, the CDR3 is TGTGCCAGCAGCCCTCTACTCAGGGCAGATACGCAGTATTTT.

This clonotype has a handful of counts. The V gene is TRBV12-3 or TRBV12-4, the J gene TRBJ1-1; D is unclear. The CDR3 runs 11 residues. V lost 7 bases and J lost 7, with 10 bases in between. The CDR3 protein is CASTLSSEAFF. The CDR3 DNA sequence: TGTGCCAGCACCCTATCAAGTGAAGCTTTCTTT.

This clonotype showed up many times. CDR3 coding DNA: TGTGCCAGCAGCTTATCAACAGGGAGGCAAGAGACCCAGTACTTC. This codes for CASSLSTGRQETQYF. The rearrangement links TRBV7-2 to TRBJ2-5; possibly TRBD1 or TRBD2 for D (6 bases each). Germline assignment: CDR1 SGHTA and CDR2 FQGNSA. The CDR3 runs 15 residues. V was trimmed by 2 bases and J by 2 bases, leaving 12 bases between them.

This clonotype was detected ten times or more. The chain is built from TRBV6-1 and TRBJ2-3, with no clear D. The CDR3 length is 15 residues. Trimming shortened V by 0 bases and J by 3 bases, and 10 bases separated the two germline ends. The germline CDR1 and CDR2 sequences are MNHNS and SASEGT. The CDR3 loop reads CASSEAGLLTDTQYF. DNA for the CDR3: TGTGCCAGCAGTGAAGCCGGGCTACTTACAGATACGCAGTATTTT.

A few counts support this clonotype. The V gene is TRBV29-1, the J gene TRBJ2-4, with D maybe TRBD1 (6 bases). The V end lost 3 bases, the J end lost 6 bases, and 12 bases lay between the germline ends. This CDR3 is 13 amino acids long. Germline assignment: CDR1 SQVTM and CDR2 ANQGSEA. The DNA of the CDR3 is TGCAGCGTTGAGCGAGGCAGGGGAAACATTCAGTACTTC. It codes for CSVERGRGNIQYF.

Many counts were recorded for this clonotype. The CDR3 bases are TGTGCCAGCAGCCAAAACAGGGGAGGCACTGAAGCTTTCTTT. Amino acids: CASSQNRGGTEAFF. The V gene is TRBV3-1, the J gene TRBJ1-1, with 7 positions matching TRBD1. Germline V gene sequence: CDR1 LGHDT, CDR2 YNNKEL (reference sequence). This CDR3 has 14 residues. V was pared by 2 bases and J by 4 bases, with 4 bases of the junction left unmatched. Based on the CDR3 plus reference TRBV3-1 and TRBJ1-1, the full variable domain is DTAVSQTPKYLVTQMGNDKSIKCEQNLGHDTMYWYKQDSKKFLKIMFSYNNKELIINETVPNRFSPKSPDKAHLNLHINSLELGDSAVYFCASSQNRGGTEAFFGQGTRLTVV.

The genes are TRBV3-1 and TRBJ2-2, with a weak D call TRBD1 (6 bases). Trimming cost V 6 bases and J 4 bases, with 9 bases left between them. The CDR3 runs 13 residues. Germline V gives CDR1 LGHDT, CDR2 YNNKEL (reference sequence). CDR3: CASSHRVTGELFF. The DNA for the CDR3 is TGTGCCAGCAGTCACAGGGTCACCGGGGAGCTGTTTTTT.

In this sample, this clonotype turned up a few times. The chain links TRBV3-1 to TRBJ1-1; maybe TRBD1 (5 bases). This CDR3 has 14 residues. CDR1 LGHDT and CDR2 YNNKEL come from the germline V gene (reference sequence). Between the trimmed V and J ends, which lost 4 bases and 0 bases, there was a span of 9 bases. CDR3 DNA: TGTGCCAGCAGCCGAGGGACGGTGAACACTGAAGCTTTCTTT. As protein: CASSRGTVNTEAFF. The variable domain in full, completed from reference TRBV3-1 and TRBJ1-1, reads DTAVSQTPKYLVTQMGNDKSIKCEQNLGHDTMYWYKQDSKKFLKIMFSYNNKELIINETVPNRFSPKSPDKAHLNLHINSLELGDSAVYFCASSRGTVNTEAFFGQGTRLTVV.

This clonotype was detected ten times or more. The rearrangement joins TRBV28 to TRBJ1-5; no definite D call. The CDR3 has 12 residues. Germline assignment: CDR1 MDHEN and CDR2 SYDVKM. Trimming removed 2 bases at V and 7 bases at J, with 6 bases between. The CDR3 DNA follows: TGTGCCAGCAGTTTAAGGGCACAGCCCCAGCATTTT. Translating gives CASSLRAQPQHF.

The chain joins TRBV6-5 to TRBJ2-3; TRBD2 is a possible D gene (7 bases). The CDR3 totals 17 residues. V lost 0 bases and J lost 6, with 19 bases in between. Germline assignment: CDR1 MNHEY and CDR2 SVGAGI. This CDR3 is CASSYSMAGAGTDTQYF. In nucleotides, the CDR3 is TGTGCCAGCAGTTACTCCATGGCGGGGGCAGGGACGGATACGCAGTATTTT.

This sequence joins TRBV10-3 and TRBJ2-2; tentatively, D is TRBD2 (6 bases). The CDR3 runs to 15 residues. V was shortened by 2 bases and J by 1 base, with 8 bases between the two germline ends. Germline-derived CDR1 and CDR2 are ENHRY and SYGVKD. The CDR3 nucleotides read TGTGCCATCAGTGAGAGTAGCGGGAACACCGGGGAGCTGTTTTTT. This encodes CAISESSGNTGELFF.

This clonotype was found many times. CDR3 region: CAISEGTAEIDVAFF. In DNA form, the CDR3 reads TGTGCCATCAGTGAGGGGACAGCCGAAATCGACGTAGCTTTCTTT. The V gene is TRBV10-3, the J gene TRBJ1-1; 7 bases line up with TRBD1. From germline, CDR1 is ENHRY and CDR2 SYGVKD. The ends lost 2 bases at V and 10 bases at J; junction bases unmatched: 13. The CDR3 covers 15 residues.

The CDR3 loop is CASSYGSEQFF. The CDR3 DNA reads as TGTGCCAGCAGTTACGGGAGTGAGCAGTTCTTC. The chain recombines TRBV6-5 with TRBJ2-1, with D perhaps TRBD2 (5 bases). The CDR3 runs 11 residues. Germline CDR1 and CDR2: MNHEY and SVGAGI. Between the trimmed V and J ends, which lost 2 bases and 9 bases, there was a span of 5 bases.

The chain couples TRBV5-6 to TRBJ1-1, with TRBD1 matching over 8 bases. The CDR3 loop spans 14 amino acids. Germline CDR1 reads SGHDT; CDR2 reads YYEEEE. Losses at the gene ends were 3 bases for V and 1 base for J; bases not matched to a gene: 2. The CDR3 loop reads CASSWGTGNTEAFF. For the CDR3, the DNA is TGTGCCAGCAGCTGGGGGACAGGGAACACTGAAGCTTTCTTT.

This chain connects TRBV12-3 or TRBV12-4 to TRBJ2-1; TRBD2 matches at 11 bases. V shed 0 bases and J 10 bases; nucleotides not matched to a gene: 11. CDR3 length equals 17 residues. CDR3 loop: CASSLASWLAGGEEQFF. CDR3 in DNA: TGTGCCAGCAGTTTAGCGAGCTGGCTAGCGGGGGGTGAGGAGCAGTTCTTC.

This clonotype was counted many times. This chain connects TRBV23-1 to TRBJ2-3, with 9 bases aligning to TRBD2. TRBV23-1 is an open reading frame, and its role is uncertain. The CDR3 consists of 18 residues. Trimming cost V 2 bases and J 1 base; bases outside gene matches: 10. Written as DNA, the CDR3 is TGCGCCAGCAGTCAACCGGGACTAGCTCCATTGGGCACAGATACGCAGTATTTT. It encodes CASSQPGLAPLGTDTQYF.

This clonotype was seen at least ten times. The chain uses TRBV7-2 and TRBJ2-3, with 12 bases that match TRBD2. This CDR3 has 16 amino acids. V gave up 4 bases and J gave up 5 bases; unmatched junction bases: 7. Per germline, CDR1 SGHTA and CDR2 FQGNSA. The CDR3 loop is CASSSRTSGAIDTQYF. The DNA for the CDR3 is TGTGCCAGCAGCTCCCGGACTAGCGGGGCCATAGATACGCAGTATTTT.

The chain recombines TRBV7-9 with TRBJ1-4; TRBD1 might be the D (6 bases). CDR3 length: 15 amino acids. CDR1 and CDR2 from the germline V gene are SEHNR and FQNEAQ (reference sequence). V shed 1 base and J shed 5 bases, with 11 bases lying between them. The CDR3 region is CASSLGNRENEKLFF. For the CDR3, the DNA is TGTGCCAGCAGCTTAGGGAACAGGGAGAATGAAAAACTGTTTTTT.

This clonotype was seen a few times. The V call is TRBV7-2, the J call TRBJ1-1; D remains unclear. Germline V gene sequence: CDR1 SGHTA, CDR2 FQGNSA. Trimming removed 2 bases at V and 11 bases at J, with 18 bases between. There are 14 residues in the CDR3. The CDR3 bases are TGTGCCAGCAGCTTAATGTTTAGGTCAGGCGTCGCTTTCTTT. Its translation: CASSLMFRSGVAFF.

This clonotype has a count of ten or more. This chain links TRBV20-1 with TRBJ2-3; 7 nucleotides align to TRBD1. This CDR3 comprises 15 residues. J was trimmed by 2 bases and V by 0 bases; bases with no gene match: 5. Germline CDR1 is DFQATT and CDR2 is SNEGSKA (reference sequence). The CDR3 DNA reads TGCAGTGCTAGAGAGGGGACAGCAACCACAGATACGCAGTATTTT. It is translated as CSAREGTATTDTQYF.

There are a few counts of this clonotype. The chain links TRBV11-2 to TRBJ1-1; D unclear. Trimming took off 1 base at V and 1 base at J, with 7 bases between the two ends. This CDR3 is 14 amino acids long. CDR1 is SGHAT, CDR2 FQNNGV, per germline. This chain's CDR3 is CASSLVARNTEAFF. The CDR3 DNA is TGTGCCAGCAGCTTAGTCGCAAGGAACACTGAAGCTTTCTTT.

This clonotype was seen repeatedly, ten times or more. This sequence joins TRBV7-8 and TRBJ2-3, with 7 bases aligning to TRBD2. Germline values: CDR1 SGHVS, CDR2 FQNEAQ. The CDR3 spans 17 residues. The ends lost 5 bases at V and 0 bases at J; junction bases unmatched: 11. The CDR3 bases are TGTGCCAGCAGCCCCATGCGGCGGGGGAGAAGCACAGATACGCAGTATTTT. It specifies CASSPMRRGRSTDTQYF.

The chain uses TRBV7-8 and TRBJ2-7; D ambiguous. Trimming pared 1 base from V and 12 bases from J, leaving 16 bases between. The CDR3 is made up of 13 amino acids. Germline CDR1 is SGHVS and CDR2 is FQNEAQ. This CDR3 reads CASSLVLAELRYF. The CDR3 nucleotides are TGTGCCAGCAGCTTAGTGCTTGCCGAGCTTCGGTACTTC.

The chain joins TRBV12-5 to TRBJ1-1; tentatively, D is TRBD1 (5 bases). The CDR3 totals 14 residues. From germline, CDR1 is LGHNT and CDR2 FRNRAP. Deletions cut 6 bases from V and 5 bases from J, with 16 bases between. The CDR3 nucleotides read TGTGCTAGTGGACGGGACCGCGGGGCGACTGAAGCTTTCTTT. Encoded protein: CASGRDRGATEAFF. The full variable domain, rest sourced from reference TRBV12-5 and TRBJ1-1, is DARVTQTPRHKVTEMGQEVTMRCQPILGHNTVFWYRQTMMQGLELLAYFRNRAPLDDSGMPKDRFSAEMPDATLATLKIQPSEPRDSAVYFCASGRDRGATEAFFGQGTRLTVV.

This rearrangement joins TRBV6-2 or TRBV6-3 to TRBJ1-1, with D hard to call. Per the germline V gene, CDR1 is MNHEY and CDR2 is SVGEGT. V lost 2 bases, J lost 0 bases, and 10 bases lay in between. CDR3 length: 15 residues. CDR3 sequence: CASSYAGRLNTEAFF. DNA for the CDR3: TGTGCCAGCAGTTACGCCGGACGGCTGAACACTGAAGCTTTCTTT.